Sequencing of this TCR beta chain was carried out in a study of CDR3 diversity in severe acne. This clonotype was seen ten or more times. The CDR3 covers 12 residues. V lost 0 bases to trimming and J lost 4 bases, with 7 bases between them. Germline V lookup: CDR1 SQVTM, CDR2 ANQGSEA. One entry per CDR3 protein results from TCRdb running MiXCR on the PCR reads. The sample has over 100,000 distinct CDR3 sequences; roughly half are singletons. The receptor comes from a male donor with acne. The chain employs TRBV29-1 and TRBJ2-7; D gene unclear. The sequenced sample consisted of blood. CDR3 region: CSVEDLTYEQYF. The DNA of the CDR3 is TGCAGCGTTGAAGATCTCACGTACGAGCAGTACTTC.